This T cell receptor beta chain stems from a study of T cell clonotyping in hematopoietic cell transplantation. Overall study results and limits: Few recipient clonotypes overlapped donors; over 95% were de novo at given depth. CD4 and CD8 repertoire contributions could not be separated without sorting. After transplant, recipient diversity fell while pathologically expanded clonotypes grew through day 180.

As concerns this clone: Its antigen is not known.

Per germline, CDR1 SQVTM and CDR2 ANQGSEA. The ends were cut back, 3 bases at V and 3 bases at J, with 17 bases in the middle. The CDR3 covers 15 residues. Recipients were bled about 28 days pretransplant and at posttransplant days 30, 100, 180. Measured with immunoSEQ multiplex PCR; TCRdb has only the in-frame clones, and not every one. Among some 10,000 clones listed, less than 60% were seen once. The sample consisted of peripheral blood mononuclear cells, taken 100 days after allogeneic stem cell transplant. The V call is TRBV29-1, the J call TRBJ1-2, with D perhaps TRBD1 (5 bases). This clonotype was sampled from a female patient between 50 and 59 years old who had an allogeneic stem cell transplant from an unrelated donor, so the T cells may come from the graft donor. Some clones in this sample may be carry-over from other donors' samples. The CDR3 DNA follows: TGCAGCGTTGAGGCCGGGGGGGATTGGGACTATGGCTACACCTTC. This sequence encodes CSVEAGGDWDYGYTF.